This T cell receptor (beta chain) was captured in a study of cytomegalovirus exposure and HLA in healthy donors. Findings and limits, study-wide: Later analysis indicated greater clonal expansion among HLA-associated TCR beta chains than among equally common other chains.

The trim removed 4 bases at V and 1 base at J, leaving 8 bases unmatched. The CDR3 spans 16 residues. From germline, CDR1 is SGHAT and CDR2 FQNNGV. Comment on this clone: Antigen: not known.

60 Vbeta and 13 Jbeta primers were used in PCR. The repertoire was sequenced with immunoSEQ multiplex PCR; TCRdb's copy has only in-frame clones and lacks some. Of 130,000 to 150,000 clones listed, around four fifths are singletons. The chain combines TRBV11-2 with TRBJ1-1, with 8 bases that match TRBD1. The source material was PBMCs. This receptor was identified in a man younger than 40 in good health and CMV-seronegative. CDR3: CASSSSSGQENTEAFF. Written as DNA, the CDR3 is TGTGCCAGCAGCTCTTCCTCGGGACAGGAGAACACTGAAGCTTTCTTT.